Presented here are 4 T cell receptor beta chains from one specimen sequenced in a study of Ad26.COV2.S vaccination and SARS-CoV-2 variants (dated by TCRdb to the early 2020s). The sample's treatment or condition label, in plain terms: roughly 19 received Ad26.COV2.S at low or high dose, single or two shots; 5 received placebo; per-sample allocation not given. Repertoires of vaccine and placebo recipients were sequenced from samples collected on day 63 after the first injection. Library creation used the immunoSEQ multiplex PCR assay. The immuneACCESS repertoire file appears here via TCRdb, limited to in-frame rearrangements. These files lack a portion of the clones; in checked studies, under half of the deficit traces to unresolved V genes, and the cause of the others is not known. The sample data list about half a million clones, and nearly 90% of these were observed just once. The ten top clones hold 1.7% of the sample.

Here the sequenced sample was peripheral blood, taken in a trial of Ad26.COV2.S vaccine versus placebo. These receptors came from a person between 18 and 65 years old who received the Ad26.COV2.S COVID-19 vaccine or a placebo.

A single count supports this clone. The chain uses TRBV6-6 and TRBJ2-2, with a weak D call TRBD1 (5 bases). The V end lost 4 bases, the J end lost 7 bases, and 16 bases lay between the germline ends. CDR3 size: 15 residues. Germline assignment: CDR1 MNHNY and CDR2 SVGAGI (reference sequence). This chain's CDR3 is CASSSPTGARGELFF. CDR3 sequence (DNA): TGTGCCAGCAGTTCTCCCACAGGAGCACGCGGGGAGCTGTTTTTT.

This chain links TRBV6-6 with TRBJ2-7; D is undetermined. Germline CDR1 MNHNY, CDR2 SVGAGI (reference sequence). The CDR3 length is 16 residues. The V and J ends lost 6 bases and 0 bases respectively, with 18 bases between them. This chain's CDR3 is CASRTPGGGSSYEQYF. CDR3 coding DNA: TGTGCCAGCAGAACCCCGGGCGGTGGAAGCTCCTACGAGCAGTACTTC.

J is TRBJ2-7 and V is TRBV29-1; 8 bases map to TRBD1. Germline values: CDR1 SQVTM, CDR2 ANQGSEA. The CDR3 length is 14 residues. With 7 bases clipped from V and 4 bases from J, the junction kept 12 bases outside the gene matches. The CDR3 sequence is CSAAGQGPRYEQYF. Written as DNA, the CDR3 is TGCAGCGCCGCTGGACAGGGCCCTCGGTACGAGCAGTACTTC.

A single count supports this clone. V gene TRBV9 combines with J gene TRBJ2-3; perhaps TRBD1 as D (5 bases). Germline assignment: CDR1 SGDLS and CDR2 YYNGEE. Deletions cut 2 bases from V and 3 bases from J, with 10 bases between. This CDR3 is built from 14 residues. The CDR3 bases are TGTGCCAGCAGCGTCCACGGACAAACAGATACGCAGTATTTT. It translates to CASSVHGQTDTQYF. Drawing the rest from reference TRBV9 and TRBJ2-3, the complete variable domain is DSGVTQTPKHLITATGQRVTLRCSPRSGDLSVYWYQQSLDQGLQFLIQYYNGEERAKGNILERFSAQQFPDLHSELNLSSLELGDSALYFCASSVHGQTDTQYFGPGTRLTVL.